This T cell receptor beta chain was recovered during a study of siplizumab effects on memory and regulatory T cells. Findings and caveats of the study: Roughly 75-95% of dividing CD4+ or CD8+ clones were without an attributable naive or memory phenotype.

Germline CDR1 and CDR2: SGHRS and YFSETQ. The CDR3 spans 13 residues. For this clone: Its antigen remains unidentified.

Profiling relied on immunoSEQ multiplex PCR, and the TCRdb table lists in-frame clones only, not all of them. The sample records approximately 94,000 clones, roughly 95% being singletons. The sample taken for sequencing was naive CD4+ T cells sorted from blood. The chain is built from TRBV5-1 and TRBJ2-5; D remains unclear. The DNA end lines up better with TRBJ2-7; the J call may be wrong. This receptor was obtained from a human donor in good health. CDR3 loop: CASSLYSSYEQYF. In nucleotides, the CDR3 is TGCGCCAGCAGCTTGTACAGCTCCTACGAGCAGTACTTC.